This paragraph reports one T cell receptor beta chain. Time point meaning: pretreatment peripheral blood. The data belong to a study of PD-L1 blockade in urothelial cancer. Study background: Administration of atezolizumab to patients began in the mid-2010s, at 1,200 mg intravenously every 3 weeks. Blood underwent analysis 3 weeks (second dose) and 6 weeks after treatment began.

The repertoire was sequenced with immunoSEQ multiplex PCR; TCRdb's copy has only in-frame clones and lacks some. The sample has 65,000 to 80,000 clones; roughly 88% are singletons. Germline lookup yields CDR1 MNHEY and CDR2 SMNVEV (reference sequence). V lost 2 bases, J lost 6 bases, and 10 bases lay in between. The CDR3 runs 13 residues. The sequencing used PBMCs, collected around atezolizumab (anti-PD-L1) treatment. The sequence was obtained from a man in his 70s with urothelial cancer. The chain employs TRBV27 and TRBJ1-1; a possible D gene is TRBD1 (6 bases). As DNA, the CDR3 is TGTGCCAGCAGTTTACAGGGGTGGCCTGAAGCTTTCTTT. Its protein product is CASSLQGWPEAFF.